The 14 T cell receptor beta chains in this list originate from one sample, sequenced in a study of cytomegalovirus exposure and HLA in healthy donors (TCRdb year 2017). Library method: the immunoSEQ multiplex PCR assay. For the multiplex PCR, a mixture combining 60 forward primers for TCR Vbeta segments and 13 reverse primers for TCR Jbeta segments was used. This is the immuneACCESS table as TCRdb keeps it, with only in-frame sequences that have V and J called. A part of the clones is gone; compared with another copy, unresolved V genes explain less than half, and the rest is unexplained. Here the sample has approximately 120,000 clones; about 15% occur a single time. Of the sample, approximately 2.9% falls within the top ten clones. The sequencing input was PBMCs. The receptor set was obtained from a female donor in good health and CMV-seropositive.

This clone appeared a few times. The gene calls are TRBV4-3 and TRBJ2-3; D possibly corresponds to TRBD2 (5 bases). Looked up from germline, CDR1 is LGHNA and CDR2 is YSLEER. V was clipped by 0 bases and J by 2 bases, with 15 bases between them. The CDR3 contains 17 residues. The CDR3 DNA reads TGCGCCAGCAGCCAAGATTTGGAGGCCGACAACACAGATACGCAGTATTTT. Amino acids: CASSQDLEADNTDTQYF.

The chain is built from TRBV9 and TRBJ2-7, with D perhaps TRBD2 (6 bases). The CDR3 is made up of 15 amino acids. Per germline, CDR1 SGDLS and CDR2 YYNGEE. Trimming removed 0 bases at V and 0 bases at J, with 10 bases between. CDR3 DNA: TGTGCCAGCAGCGTAGATGCTAGCGTCTCCTACGAGCAGTACTTC. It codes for CASSVDASVSYEQYF.

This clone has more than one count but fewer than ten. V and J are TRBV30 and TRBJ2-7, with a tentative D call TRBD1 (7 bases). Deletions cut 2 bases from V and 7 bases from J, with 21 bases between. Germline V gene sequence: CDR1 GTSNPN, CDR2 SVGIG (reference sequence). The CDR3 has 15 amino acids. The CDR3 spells CAWSNPHRGGGEQYF. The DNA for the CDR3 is TGTGCCTGGAGTAACCCACACAGGGGTGGAGGGGAGCAGTACTTC.

CDR3 nucleotides: TGTGCCTGGAGTGTCCGGGACAGGGGGGGCACTGAAGCTTTCTTT. It encodes CAWSVRDRGGTEAFF. The J gene is TRBJ1-1, the V gene TRBV30; 11 bases align to TRBD1. The V segment lost 0 bases and the J segment 4 bases; nucleotides outside the gene matches: 4. The CDR3 loop spans 15 amino acids. Germline CDR1 is GTSNPN and CDR2 is SVGIG (reference sequence).

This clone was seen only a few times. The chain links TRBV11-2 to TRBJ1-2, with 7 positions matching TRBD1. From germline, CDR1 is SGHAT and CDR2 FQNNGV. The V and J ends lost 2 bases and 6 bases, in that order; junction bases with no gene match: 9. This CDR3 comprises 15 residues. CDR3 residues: CASSLRATGADGYTF. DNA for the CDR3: TGTGCCAGCAGCTTACGGGCCACAGGGGCGGATGGCTACACCTTC.

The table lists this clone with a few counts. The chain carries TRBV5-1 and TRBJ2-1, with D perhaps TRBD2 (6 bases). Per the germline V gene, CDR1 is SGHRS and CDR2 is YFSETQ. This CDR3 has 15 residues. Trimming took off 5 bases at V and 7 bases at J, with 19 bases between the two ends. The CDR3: CASSWGDGNRNEQFF. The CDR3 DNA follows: TGCGCCAGCAGTTGGGGGGACGGCAATAGGAATGAGCAGTTCTTC.

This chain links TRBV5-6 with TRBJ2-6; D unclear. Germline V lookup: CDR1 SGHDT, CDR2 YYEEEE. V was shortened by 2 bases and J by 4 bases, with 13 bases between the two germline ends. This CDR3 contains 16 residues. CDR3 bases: TGTGCCAGCAGCTTTATTGAGTCAGCGGGGGCCAACGTCCTGACTTTC. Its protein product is CASSFIESAGANVLTF.

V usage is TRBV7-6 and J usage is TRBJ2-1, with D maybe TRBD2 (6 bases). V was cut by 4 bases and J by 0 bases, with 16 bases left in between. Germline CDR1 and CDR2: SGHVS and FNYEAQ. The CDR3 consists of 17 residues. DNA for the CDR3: TGTGCCAGCAGCTCCACACTGGCTAGCGTCTCCTACAATGAGCAGTTCTTC. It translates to CASSSTLASVSYNEQFF.

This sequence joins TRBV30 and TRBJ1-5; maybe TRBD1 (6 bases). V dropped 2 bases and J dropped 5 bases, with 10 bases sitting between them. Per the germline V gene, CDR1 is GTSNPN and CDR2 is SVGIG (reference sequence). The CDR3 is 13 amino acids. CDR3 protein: CAWSKQGDQPQHF. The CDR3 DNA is TGTGCCTGGAGTAAACAGGGTGATCAGCCCCAGCATTTT.

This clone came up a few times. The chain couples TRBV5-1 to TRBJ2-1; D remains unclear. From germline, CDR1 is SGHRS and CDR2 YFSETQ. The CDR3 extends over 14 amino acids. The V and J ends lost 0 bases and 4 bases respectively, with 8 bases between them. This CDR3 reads CASSLGSEYNEQFF. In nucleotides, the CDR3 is TGCGCCAGCAGCTTGGGAAGTGAGTACAATGAGCAGTTCTTC.

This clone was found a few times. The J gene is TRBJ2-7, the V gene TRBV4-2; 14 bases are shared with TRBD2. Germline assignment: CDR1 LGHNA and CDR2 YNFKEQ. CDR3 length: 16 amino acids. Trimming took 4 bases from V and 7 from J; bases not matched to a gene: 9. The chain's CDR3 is CASSPFGLAGGQEQYF. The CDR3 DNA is TGTGCCAGCAGCCCTTTTGGACTAGCGGGGGGTCAAGAGCAGTACTTC.

As DNA, the CDR3 is TGTGCCAGCAGCGGGACAGCAACCCACACTAGATACGAGCAGTACTTC. Encoded protein: CASSGTATHTRYEQYF. The V gene is TRBV7-9, the J gene TRBJ2-7; 7 positions agree with TRBD1. Germline lookup yields CDR1 SEHNR and CDR2 FQNEAQ (reference sequence). The CDR3 sequence is 16 residues long. The V gene end was trimmed by 5 bases and the J gene end by 4 bases; junction bases not matched to a gene: 14.

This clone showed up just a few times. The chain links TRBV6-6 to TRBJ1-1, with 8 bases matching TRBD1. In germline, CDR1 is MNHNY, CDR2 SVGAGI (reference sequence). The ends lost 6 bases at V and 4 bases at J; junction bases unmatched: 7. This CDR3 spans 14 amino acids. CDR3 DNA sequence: TGTGCCAGCAGCATGGAGGACAGGGCCACTGAAGCTTTCTTT. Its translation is CASSMEDRATEAFF.

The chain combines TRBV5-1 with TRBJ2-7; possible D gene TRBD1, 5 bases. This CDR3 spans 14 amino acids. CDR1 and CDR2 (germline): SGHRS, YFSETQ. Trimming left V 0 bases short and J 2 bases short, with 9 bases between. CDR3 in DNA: TGCGCCAGCAGCTTGGCCACAGGACCCTACGAGCAGTACTTC. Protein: CASSLATGPYEQYF.